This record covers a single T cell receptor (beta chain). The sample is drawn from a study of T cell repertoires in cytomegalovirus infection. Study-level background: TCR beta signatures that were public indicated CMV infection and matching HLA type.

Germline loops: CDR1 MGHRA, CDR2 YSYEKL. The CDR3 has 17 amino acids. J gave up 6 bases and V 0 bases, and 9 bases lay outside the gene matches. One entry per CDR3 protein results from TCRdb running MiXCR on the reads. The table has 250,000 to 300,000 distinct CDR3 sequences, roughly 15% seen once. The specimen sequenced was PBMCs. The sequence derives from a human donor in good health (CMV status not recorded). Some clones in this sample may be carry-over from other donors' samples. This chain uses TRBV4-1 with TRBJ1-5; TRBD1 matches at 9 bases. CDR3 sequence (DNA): TGCGCCAGCAGCCAAGAAATTAACAGGGGGCTCGGTCAGCCCCAGCATTTT. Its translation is CASSQEINRGLGQPQHF.